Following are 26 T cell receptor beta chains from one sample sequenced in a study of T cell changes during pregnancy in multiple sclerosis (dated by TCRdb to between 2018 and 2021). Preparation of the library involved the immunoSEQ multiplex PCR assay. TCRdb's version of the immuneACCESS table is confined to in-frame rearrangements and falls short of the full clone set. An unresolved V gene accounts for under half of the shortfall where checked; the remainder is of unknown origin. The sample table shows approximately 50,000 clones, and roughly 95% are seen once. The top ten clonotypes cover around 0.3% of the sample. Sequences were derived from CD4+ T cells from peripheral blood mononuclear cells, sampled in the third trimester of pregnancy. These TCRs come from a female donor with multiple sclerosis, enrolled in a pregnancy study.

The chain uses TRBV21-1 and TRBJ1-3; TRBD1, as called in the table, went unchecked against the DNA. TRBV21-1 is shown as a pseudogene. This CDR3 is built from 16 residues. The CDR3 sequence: CVVPSGTGIYGNTIYF. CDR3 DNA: TGTGTTGTTCCCTCCGGGACAGGGATTTATGGAAACACCATATATTTT.

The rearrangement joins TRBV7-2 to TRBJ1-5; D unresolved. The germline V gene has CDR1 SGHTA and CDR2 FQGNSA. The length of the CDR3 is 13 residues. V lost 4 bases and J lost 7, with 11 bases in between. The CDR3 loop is CASSSGGRQPQHF. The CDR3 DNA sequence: TGTGCCAGCAGCTCCGGCGGGCGCCAGCCCCAGCATTTT.

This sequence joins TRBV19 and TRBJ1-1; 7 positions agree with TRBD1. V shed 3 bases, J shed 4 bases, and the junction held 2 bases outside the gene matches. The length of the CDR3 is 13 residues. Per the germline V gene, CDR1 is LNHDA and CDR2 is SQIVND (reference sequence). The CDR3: CASSIGQVTEAFF. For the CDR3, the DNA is TGTGCCAGTAGTATTGGACAGGTCACTGAAGCTTTCTTT.

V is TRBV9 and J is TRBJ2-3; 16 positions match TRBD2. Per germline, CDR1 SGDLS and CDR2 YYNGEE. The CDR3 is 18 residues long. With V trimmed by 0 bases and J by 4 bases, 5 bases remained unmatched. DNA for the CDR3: TGTGCCAGCAGCGTAGGGGTGGGGACTAGCGGGAGGGCAGATACGCAGTATTTT. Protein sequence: CASSVGVGTSGRADTQYF.

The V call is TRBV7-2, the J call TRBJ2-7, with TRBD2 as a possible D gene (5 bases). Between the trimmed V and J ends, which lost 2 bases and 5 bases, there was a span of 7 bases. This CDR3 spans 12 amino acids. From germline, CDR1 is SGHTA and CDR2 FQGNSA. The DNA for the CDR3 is TGTGCCAGCAGCTTATCCGGGGACGAGCAGTACTTC. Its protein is CASSLSGDEQYF. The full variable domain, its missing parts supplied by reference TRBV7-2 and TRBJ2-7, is GAGVSQSPSNKVTEKGKDVELRCDPISGHTALYWYRQSLGQGLEFLIYFQGNSAPDKSGLPSDRFSAERTGGSVSTLTIQRTQQEDSAVYLCASSLSGDEQYFGPGTRLTVT.

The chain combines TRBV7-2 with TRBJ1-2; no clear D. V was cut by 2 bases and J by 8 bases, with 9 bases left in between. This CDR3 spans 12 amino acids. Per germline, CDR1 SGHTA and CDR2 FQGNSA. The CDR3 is CASSLYSLGYTF. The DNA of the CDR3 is TGTGCCAGCAGCTTATACTCATTGGGCTACACCTTC.

The CDR3 DNA follows: TGTGCCAGTAGTATGGTGGCAGGGAACAATGAGCAGTTCTTC. Translating gives CASSMVAGNNEQFF. This rearrangement joins TRBV19 to TRBJ2-1; a possible D gene is TRBD1 (5 bases). The CDR3 contains 14 residues. The V end was cut by 3 bases, the J end by 5 bases, with 11 bases between. The V gene's germline CDR1 is LNHDA and CDR2 SQIVND (reference sequence).

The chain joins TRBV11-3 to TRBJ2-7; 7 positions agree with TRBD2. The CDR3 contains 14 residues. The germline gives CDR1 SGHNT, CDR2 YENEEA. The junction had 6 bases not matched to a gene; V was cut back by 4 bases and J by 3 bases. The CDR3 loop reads CASSSKAGVYEQYF. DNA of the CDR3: TGTGCCAGCAGCTCCAAGGCGGGGGTCTACGAGCAGTACTTC.

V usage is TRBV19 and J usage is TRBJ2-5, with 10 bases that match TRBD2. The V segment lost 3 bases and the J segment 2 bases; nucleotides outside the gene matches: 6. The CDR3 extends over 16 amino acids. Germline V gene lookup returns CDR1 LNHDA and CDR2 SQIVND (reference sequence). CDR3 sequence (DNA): TGTGCCAGTAGTATTAGCGGGGGGTCCGGACAAGAGACCCAGTACTTC. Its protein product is CASSISGGSGQETQYF.

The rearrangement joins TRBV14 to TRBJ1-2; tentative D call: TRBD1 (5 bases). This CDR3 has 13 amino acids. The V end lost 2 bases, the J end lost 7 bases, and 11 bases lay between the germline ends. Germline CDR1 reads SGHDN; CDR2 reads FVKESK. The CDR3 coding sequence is TGTGCCAGCAGCCAACGGACATATAGTGGCTACACCTTC. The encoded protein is CASSQRTYSGYTF.

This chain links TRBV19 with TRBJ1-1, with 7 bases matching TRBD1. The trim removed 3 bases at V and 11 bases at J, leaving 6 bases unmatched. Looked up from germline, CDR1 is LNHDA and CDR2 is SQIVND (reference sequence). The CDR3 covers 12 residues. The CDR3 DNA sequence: TGTGCCAGTAGTATCCTACAGGGGTTTGCTTTCTTT. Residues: CASSILQGFAFF.

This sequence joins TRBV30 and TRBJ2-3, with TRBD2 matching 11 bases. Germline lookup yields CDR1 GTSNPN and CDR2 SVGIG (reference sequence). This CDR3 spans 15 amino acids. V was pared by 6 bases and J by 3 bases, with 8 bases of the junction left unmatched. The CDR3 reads CACHRSGGGTDTQYF. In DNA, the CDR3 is TGTGCCTGCCACCGTAGCGGGGGGGGGACAGATACGCAGTATTTT. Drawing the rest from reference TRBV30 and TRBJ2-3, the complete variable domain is SQTIHQWPATLVQPVGSPLSLECTVEGTSNPNLYWYRQAAGRGLQLLFYSVGIGQISSEVPQNLSASRPQDRQFILSSKKLLLSDSGFYLCACHRSGGGTDTQYFGPGTRLTVL.

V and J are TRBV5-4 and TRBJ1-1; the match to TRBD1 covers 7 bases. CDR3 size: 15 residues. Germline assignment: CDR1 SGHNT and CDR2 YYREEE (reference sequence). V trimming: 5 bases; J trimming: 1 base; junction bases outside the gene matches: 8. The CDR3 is CASSLSRTGNTEAFF. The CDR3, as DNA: TGTGCCAGCAGTCTTAGTAGGACAGGGAACACTGAAGCTTTCTTT.

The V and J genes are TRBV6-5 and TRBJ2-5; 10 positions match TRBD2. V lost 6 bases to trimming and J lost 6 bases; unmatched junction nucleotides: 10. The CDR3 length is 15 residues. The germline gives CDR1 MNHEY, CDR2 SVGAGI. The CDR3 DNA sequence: TGTGCCAGCAGCTCTAGCGGGAGCGCGTCGAAGACCCAGTACTTC. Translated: CASSSSGSASKTQYF.

CDR3 coding DNA: TGTGCCAGCAGCCAAAGCGGGAATACGGGGGAGACCCAGTACTTC. This translates into CASSQSGNTGETQYF. The genes are TRBV4-2 and TRBJ2-5; 7 positions match TRBD2. The CDR3 is made up of 15 amino acids. After removal of 2 bases from V and 5 bases from J, the junction contained 8 bases not matched to a gene. From germline, CDR1 is LGHNA and CDR2 YNFKEQ.

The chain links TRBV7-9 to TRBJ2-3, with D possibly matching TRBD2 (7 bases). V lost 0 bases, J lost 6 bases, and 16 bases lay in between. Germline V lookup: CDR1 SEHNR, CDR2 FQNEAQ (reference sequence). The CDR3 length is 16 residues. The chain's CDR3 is CASSLAWGGPRDTQYF. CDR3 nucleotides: TGTGCCAGCAGCTTAGCGTGGGGGGGCCCCAGGGATACGCAGTATTTT.

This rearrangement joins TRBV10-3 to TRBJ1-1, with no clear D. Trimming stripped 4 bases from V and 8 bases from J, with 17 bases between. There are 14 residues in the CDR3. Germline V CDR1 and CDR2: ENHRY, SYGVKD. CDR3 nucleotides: TGTGCCATCAGTGGGAACGGGGTCGTCTTAGAAGCTTTCTTT. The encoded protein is CAISGNGVVLEAFF.

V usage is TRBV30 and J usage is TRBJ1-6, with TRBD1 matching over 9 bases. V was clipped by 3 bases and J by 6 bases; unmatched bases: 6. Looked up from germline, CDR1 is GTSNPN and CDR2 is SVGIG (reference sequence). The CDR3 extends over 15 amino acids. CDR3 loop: CAWRKQGAVNSPLHF. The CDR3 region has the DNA TGTGCCTGGAGGAAACAGGGGGCGGTTAATTCACCCCTCCACTTT.

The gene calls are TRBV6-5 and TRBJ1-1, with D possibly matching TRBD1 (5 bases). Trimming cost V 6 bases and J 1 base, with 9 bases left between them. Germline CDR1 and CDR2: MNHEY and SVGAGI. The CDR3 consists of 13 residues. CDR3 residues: CASSLTGNTEAFF. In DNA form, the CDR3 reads TGTGCCAGCAGCCTTACAGGGAACACTGAAGCTTTCTTT.

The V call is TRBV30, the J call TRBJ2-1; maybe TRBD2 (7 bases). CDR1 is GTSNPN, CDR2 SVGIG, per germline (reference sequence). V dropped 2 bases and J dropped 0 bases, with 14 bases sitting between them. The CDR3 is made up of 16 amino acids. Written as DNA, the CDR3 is TGTGCCTGGAGTCTTGGGGGGGCGAGCTCCTACAATGAGCAGTTCTTC. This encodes CAWSLGGASSYNEQFF.

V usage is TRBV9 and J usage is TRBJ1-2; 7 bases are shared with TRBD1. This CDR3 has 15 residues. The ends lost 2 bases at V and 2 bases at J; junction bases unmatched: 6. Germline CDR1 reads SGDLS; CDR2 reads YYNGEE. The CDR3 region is CASSVRDSTNYGYTF. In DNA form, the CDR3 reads TGTGCCAGCAGCGTGCGGGACAGCACAAACTATGGCTACACCTTC.

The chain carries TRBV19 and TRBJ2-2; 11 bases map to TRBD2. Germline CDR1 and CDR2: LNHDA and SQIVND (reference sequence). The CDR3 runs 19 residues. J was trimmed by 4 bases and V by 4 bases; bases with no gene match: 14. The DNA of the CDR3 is TGTGCCAGTAGTAGGGGGCGGGGTAGCGGGGGGGCCGGCACCGGGGAGCTGTTTTTT. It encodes CASSRGRGSGGAGTGELFF.

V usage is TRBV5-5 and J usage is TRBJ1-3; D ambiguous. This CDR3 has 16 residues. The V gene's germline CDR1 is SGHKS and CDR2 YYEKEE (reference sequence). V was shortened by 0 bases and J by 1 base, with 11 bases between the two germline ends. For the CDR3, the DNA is TGTGCCAGCAGCTTGGCCCCCACTAGTTCTGGAAACACCATATATTTT. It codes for CASSLAPTSSGNTIYF.

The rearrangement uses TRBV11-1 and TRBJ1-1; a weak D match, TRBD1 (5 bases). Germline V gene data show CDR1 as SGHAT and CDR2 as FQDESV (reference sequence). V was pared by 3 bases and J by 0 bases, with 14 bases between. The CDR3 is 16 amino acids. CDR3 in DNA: TGTGCCAGCAGCTTGGGGGGGTACAACATGAACACTGAAGCTTTCTTT. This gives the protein CASSLGGYNMNTEAFF. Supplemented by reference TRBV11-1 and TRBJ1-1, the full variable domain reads EAEVAQSPRYKITEKSQAVAFWCDPISGHATLYWYRQILGQGPELLVQFQDESVVDDSQLPKDRFSAERLKGVDSTLKIQPAELGDSAMYLCASSLGGYNMNTEAFFGQGTRLTVV.

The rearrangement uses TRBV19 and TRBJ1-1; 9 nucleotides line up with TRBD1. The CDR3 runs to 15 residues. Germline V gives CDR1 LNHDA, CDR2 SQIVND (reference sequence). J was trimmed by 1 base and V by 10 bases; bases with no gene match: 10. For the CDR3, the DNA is TGTGCCACCTGGCCGGGACAGGGAGGGAACACTGAAGCTTTCTTT. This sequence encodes CATWPGQGGNTEAFF.

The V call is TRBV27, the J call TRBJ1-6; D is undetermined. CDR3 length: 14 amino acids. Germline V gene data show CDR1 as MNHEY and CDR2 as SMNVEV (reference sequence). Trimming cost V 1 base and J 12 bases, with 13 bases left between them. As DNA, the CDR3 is TGTGCCAGCAGTTTATACGAGTCGGGAAGACCCCTCCACTTT. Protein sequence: CASSLYESGRPLHF.